This entry describes one T cell receptor beta chain. TCRdb recomputed calls from the RT-PCR reads with MiXCR, one row per CDR3 protein. Altogether about 680,000 distinct CDR3 sequences are present, around 14% being singletons, with the ten largest covering 3.6%. The V gene's germline CDR1 is MNHEY and CDR2 SVGAGI. Trimming took 8 bases from V and 0 from J, leaving 13 bases between them. The CDR3 loop spans 15 amino acids. This clonotype was sampled from a female donor in good health, serving as a healthy control. Sequenced input: memory CD4+ T cells from blood. The V call is TRBV6-5, the J call TRBJ1-4; D is perhaps TRBD1 (5 bases). CDR3 nucleotides: TGTGCCAGCGGGGGAGGGCCTTCAACTAATGAAAAACTGTTTTTT. Translating gives CASGGGPSTNEKLFF.